This T cell receptor (beta chain) originates from a study of control samples from healthy donors and cancer patients. Generated by immunoSEQ multiplex PCR, the TCRdb table keeps only in-frame clones and is missing some. Here the sample spans 150,000 or so clones, over 85% being singletons. This clone was recorded only once. The CDR3 totals 13 residues. Trimming removed 9 bases at V and 5 bases at J, with 16 bases between. The germline V gene encodes CDR1 SGHTA and CDR2 FQGTGA. The sequence was collected from a man aged 40-49 years in good health. The chain is built from TRBV7-3 and TRBJ2-5; D is unresolved. Sequences were obtained from blood. CDR3 amino acids: CARVGRSTETQYF. CDR3 nucleotide sequence: TGTGCCAGGGTCGGGCGCAGCACCGAGACCCAGTACTTC. Filled out from reference TRBV7-3 and TRBJ2-5, the complete variable domain reads GAGVSQTPSNKVTEKGKYVELRCDPISGHTALYWYRQSLGQGPEFLIYFQGTGAADDSGLPNDRFFAVRPEGSVSTLKIQRTERGDSAVYLCARVGRSTETQYFGPGTRLLVL.